This T cell receptor (beta chain) was profiled in a study of CD8+ T cells in alopecia areata. About the research overall: The protocol delivered tofacitinib for 6 to 18 months, then withdrew it for 6 months. Study-level points and caveats: Researchers report lesional scalp, most notably alopecia totalis/universalis, outstripped normal scalp in clonality.

Trimming removed 7 bases at V and 6 bases at J, with 28 bases between. Germline lookup yields CDR1 SQVTM and CDR2 ANQGSEA. CDR3 length: 16 residues. As to this clone: What it binds is unknown.

cDNA prepared by RNA extraction and subsequent reverse transcription served as the template for sequencing. Some clones are missing from TCRdb's copy, which holds only in-frame ones; the method was immunoSEQ multiplex PCR. The profile shows about 98,000 clones, 40% to 45% of them singletons. The specimen was CD4+ T cells sorted from blood. This TCR derives from a human donor with alopecia areata. The V gene is TRBV29-1, the J gene TRBJ2-7; D may be TRBD1 (5 bases). Here the CDR3 DNA reads TGCAGCGGGACACCAGGGCTATCGACTTATACTGGCGAGCAGTACTTC. Protein product: CSGTPGLSTYTGEQYF.